These 19 T cell receptor beta chains were sequenced from one sample in a study of T cells in Graves' hyperthyroidism and ophthalmopathy. What was amplified from RNA transcripts were TCR beta CDR3 regions. An initial round of RT-PCR targeting the TCR CDR3 relied on the HTBI primer set. TCRdb re-analysed the multiplex PCR reads in MiXCR, keeping a single row per CDR3 protein. This sample has hundreds of thousands of distinct CDR3 sequences; about 15% occur once, and the top ten carry approximately 5.7%. Sequencing was done on a sample of blood. The receptor set was obtained from a woman aged 30 to 39 with Graves' hyperthyroidism that later progressed to Graves' ophthalmopathy.

There are many counts of this clonotype. The rearrangement uses TRBV24-1 and TRBJ2-5, with D possibly being TRBD1 or TRBD2 (5 bases each). The CDR3 runs to 14 residues. V was clipped by 0 bases and J by 5 bases, with 9 bases between them. CDR1 and CDR2 (germline): KGHDR, SFDVKD. The CDR3 loop reads CATSDLSRDETQYF. The CDR3, as DNA: TGTGCCACCAGTGATTTGAGCAGGGACGAGACCCAGTACTTC.

This clonotype was seen many times. The J gene is TRBJ1-5, the V gene TRBV12-3 or TRBV12-4, with no clear D. This CDR3 is built from 14 residues. V was cut by 4 bases and J by 4 bases, with 11 bases left in between. The CDR3 reads CASSYRQANQPQHF. CDR3 nucleotide sequence: TGTGCCAGCAGTTATCGGCAGGCGAATCAGCCCCAGCATTTT.

This clonotype was counted many times. The chain has TRBV6-2 or TRBV6-3 and TRBJ2-7, with TRBD2 matching over 16 bases. CDR3 size: 16 residues. J lost 5 bases, V lost 7 bases, and 8 bases had no gene match. The germline CDR1 and CDR2 sequences are MNHEY and SVGEGT. The CDR3 region has the DNA TGTGCCAGCAATTCGGGACTAGCGGGAGGGCCCCACGAGCAGTACTTC. Translation gives CASNSGLAGGPHEQYF.

This clonotype was counted a few times. The chain employs TRBV28 and TRBJ2-1; weak D call: TRBD1 (6 bases). This CDR3 spans 15 amino acids. Germline-derived CDR1 and CDR2 are MDHEN and SYDVKM. The V end was cut by 1 base, the J end by 6 bases, with 13 bases between. CDR3 bases: TGTGCCAGCAGTTTATATGGGGGCGACTCCAATGAGCAGTTCTTC. It encodes CASSLYGGDSNEQFF.

This clonotype was counted many times. The chain carries TRBV12-3 or TRBV12-4 and TRBJ2-7, with 9 bases that match TRBD1. The V and J ends lost 5 bases and 3 bases, in that order; junction bases with no gene match: 5. CDR3 length: 14 amino acids. The CDR3 spells CASSRTGVRYEQYF. Written as DNA, the CDR3 is TGTGCCAGCAGTCGGACAGGGGTTCGCTACGAGCAGTACTTC.

This clonotype was seen ten or more times. This chain joins TRBV12-3 or TRBV12-4 and TRBJ2-5; perhaps TRBD2 as D (7 bases). This CDR3 has 15 amino acids. With 4 bases removed from V and 5 bases from J, the gap between germline ends came to 17 bases. CDR3 protein: CASSSRRGGEETQYF. DNA for the CDR3: TGTGCCAGCAGTTCTCGAAGGGGGGGCGAGGAGACCCAGTACTTC.

This clonotype occurred many times. The rearrangement uses TRBV7-9 and TRBJ1-1; D is undetermined. Trimming removed 3 bases at V and 9 bases at J, with 14 bases between. The CDR3 is 13 amino acids. CDR1 SEHNR and CDR2 FQNEAQ come from the germline V gene (reference sequence). CDR3 sequence: CASSFPASQKAFF. The CDR3 DNA reads TGTGCCAGCAGCTTTCCCGCGTCGCAGAAAGCTTTCTTT. Supplemented by reference TRBV7-9 and TRBJ1-1, the full variable domain reads DTGVSQNPRHKITKRGQNVTFRCDPISEHNRLYWYRQTLGQGPEFLTYFQNEAQLEKSRLLSDRFSAERPKGSFSTLEIQRTEQGDSAMYLCASSFPASQKAFFGQGTRLTVV.

This clonotype was recorded many times. The V call is TRBV2, the J call TRBJ1-1; D is possibly TRBD1 (6 bases). Deletions cut 2 bases from V and 10 bases from J, with 14 bases between. There are 13 residues in the CDR3. The germline V gene encodes CDR1 SNHLY and CDR2 FYNNEI. The CDR3 region is CASSEMGAVRAFF. For the CDR3, the DNA is TGTGCCAGCAGTGAAATGGGGGCCGTAAGAGCTTTCTTT.

This rearrangement joins TRBV19 to TRBJ1-5; 7 bases are shared with TRBD1. Looked up from germline, CDR1 is LNHDA and CDR2 is SQIVND (reference sequence). CDR3 length: 14 residues. With 5 bases clipped from V and 4 bases from J, the junction kept 5 bases outside the gene matches. Written as DNA, the CDR3 is TGTGCCAGTAGTCCGGGACAGAATAATCAGCCCCAGCATTTT. This sequence encodes CASSPGQNNQPQHF.

The chain couples TRBV20-1 to TRBJ2-5, with 7 bases lining up with TRBD1. The V gene end was trimmed by 7 bases and the J gene end by 1 base; junction bases not matched to a gene: 12. The CDR3 totals 15 residues. Germline CDR1 and CDR2: DFQATT and SNEGSKA (reference sequence). CDR3 amino acids: CSGTTGWDSQETQYF. CDR3 DNA: TGCAGTGGCACTACGGGGTGGGACAGCCAAGAGACCCAGTACTTC.

This clonotype has ten or more counts. V usage is TRBV18 and J usage is TRBJ2-1, with D possibly being TRBD1 (5 bases). Germline V gene data show CDR1 as KGHSH and CDR2 as LQKENI. The CDR3 length is 13 residues. Between the trimmed V and J ends, which lost 10 bases and 7 bases, there was a span of 17 bases. CDR3 bases: TGTGCCACTTCCTCGGCCAGGGAAAATGAGCAGTTCTTC. Amino acids: CATSSARENEQFF.

This clonotype was seen once. Since the CDR3 does not end with the conserved phenylalanine or tryptophan, this likely comes from a read error. The rearrangement links TRBV9 to TRBJ2-1; 8 bases line up with TRBD1. This CDR3 is 14 amino acids long. V dropped 3 bases and J dropped 3; count of bases not matched to a gene: 2. The V gene's germline CDR1 is SGDLS and CDR2 YYNGEE. The CDR3 bases are TGTGCCAGCAGCGCAGGACAGGGCTACAATGAGCAGTTCTCC. Translated, it gives CASSAGQGYNEQFS.

This clonotype appeared many times. This rearrangement joins TRBV27 to TRBJ2-5; 7 positions agree with TRBD2. Trimming took 10 bases from V and 5 from J; bases not matched to a gene: 16. The CDR3 is 15 residues long. Germline loops: CDR1 MNHEY, CDR2 SMNVEV (reference sequence). In DNA, the CDR3 is TGTGCCACCCAGTTTGCGGGAGCAGATGGGGAGACCCAGTACTTC. The encoded protein is CATQFAGADGETQYF.

This clonotype has a count of ten or more. The chain combines TRBV9 with TRBJ2-3; 7 bases are shared with TRBD1. J gave up 3 bases and V 5 bases, and 6 bases lay outside the gene matches. This CDR3 contains 14 residues. Germline values: CDR1 SGDLS, CDR2 YYNGEE. CDR3 nucleotides: TGTGCCAGCAGTGTGGGACAGAGTACAGATACGCAGTATTTT. Translated, it gives CASSVGQSTDTQYF.

There are many counts of this clonotype. In DNA form, the CDR3 reads TGTGCCAGCAGTTTCGGCCCCGATGAAGCTTTCTTT. Amino acid sequence: CASSFGPDEAFF. The gene calls are TRBV12-3 or TRBV12-4 and TRBJ1-1; D not certain. The CDR3 is 12 amino acids. The V end lost 3 bases, the J end lost 7 bases, and 9 bases lay between the germline ends.

This clonotype appeared many times. This chain connects TRBV19 to TRBJ2-7, with 10 bases fitting TRBD2. V trimming: 8 bases; J trimming: 2 bases; junction bases outside the gene matches: 6. Germline V gives CDR1 LNHDA, CDR2 SQIVND (reference sequence). This CDR3 has 14 residues. The CDR3: CASQAGTSAYEQYF. DNA of the CDR3: TGTGCCAGTCAGGCCGGGACTAGCGCCTACGAGCAGTACTTC.

In its sample, this clonotype was seen a few times. This may be a read error, as it is one base from a much larger clone. The CDR3 DNA reads TGTGCCAGCAGGTTAGTGGGAGCCGACACAGATACGCAGTATTTT. Amino acid sequence: CASRLVGADTDTQYF. J is TRBJ2-3 and V is TRBV28; maybe TRBD2 (5 bases). The CDR3 consists of 15 residues. V gave up 6 bases and J gave up 2 bases, with 15 bases separating them. In germline, CDR1 is MDHEN, CDR2 SYDVKM.

Ten or more counts support this clonotype. This chain uses TRBV19 with TRBJ1-2; D is perhaps TRBD1 (6 bases). The germline V and J ends were trimmed by 0 bases and 2 bases, with 10 bases remaining between them. CDR1 LNHDA and CDR2 SQIVND come from the germline V gene (reference sequence). The CDR3 extends over 15 amino acids. The CDR3 here is CASSIDLGQNYGYTF. The DNA of the CDR3 is TGTGCCAGTAGTATAGATCTTGGACAGAACTATGGCTACACCTTC.

This clonotype was observed a few times. The rearrangement links TRBV20-1 to TRBJ2-5, with D unresolved. Germline V CDR1 and CDR2: DFQATT, SNEGSKA (reference sequence). The CDR3 consists of 14 residues. V lost 3 bases, J lost 6 bases, and 17 bases lay in between. The CDR3 loop reads CSARAVLSKKTQYF. The CDR3 region has the DNA TGCAGTGCTAGGGCGGTTTTAAGCAAAAAGACCCAGTACTTC.